What follows are 15 T cell receptor beta chains derived from one specimen sequenced in a study of shared clonotypes between healthy human individuals. Clones were read by immunoSEQ multiplex PCR, and TCRdb kept only the in-frame ones, dropping some. The table lists about 2.4 million clones, over 85% of them singletons, with approximately 0.37% in the top ten. The sequencing sample was made of naive CD4+ T cells from PBMCs. Subset specified: CD45RA+ positively selected. Receptors originate from a man between 18 and 29 years old in good health. Some clones in this sample may be carry-over from other donors' samples.

The V gene is TRBV5-1, the J gene TRBJ2-7; the match to TRBD1 covers 9 bases. This CDR3 is 14 amino acids long. Germline lookup yields CDR1 SGHRS and CDR2 YFSETQ. Trimming at V came to 1 base and at J to 4 bases, leaving 3 bases not matched to a gene. The CDR3 region has the DNA TGCGCCAGCAGCTTGACGACAGGGGGGTACGAGCAGTACTTC. It is translated as CASSLTTGGYEQYF.

V and J are TRBV27 and TRBJ1-4; weak D call: TRBD1 (6 bases). Trimming pared 6 bases from V and 8 bases from J, leaving 16 bases between. This CDR3 has 14 residues. Germline CDR1 and CDR2: MNHEY and SMNVEV (reference sequence). For the CDR3, the DNA is TGTGCCAGCAGGTCTAGGGGGGCAAGGGAAAAACTGTTTTTT. This gives the protein CASRSRGAREKLFF.

Concerning this clone: The sample carries other DNA sequences with the same CDR3. The chain carries TRBV7-3 and TRBJ1-1; a weak D match, TRBD1 (6 bases). V was clipped by 6 bases and J by 2 bases, with 10 bases between them. Looked up from germline, CDR1 is SGHTA and CDR2 is FQGTGA. This CDR3 spans 13 amino acids. The DNA of the CDR3 is TGTGCCAGCAGTGGACAGCCCAACACTGAAGCTTTCTTT. Its translation is CASSGQPNTEAFF.

The genes are TRBV19 and TRBJ1-4; D ambiguous. With 3 bases removed from V and 0 bases from J, the gap between germline ends came to 5 bases. CDR3 length: 14 amino acids. Looked up from germline, CDR1 is LNHDA and CDR2 is SQIVND (reference sequence). CDR3 protein: CASSMTATNEKLFF. In DNA, the CDR3 is TGTGCCAGTAGTATGACTGCAACTAATGAAAAACTGTTTTTT.

V gene TRBV28 combines with J gene TRBJ2-3, with D perhaps matching TRBD2 (6 bases). CDR3 length: 15 amino acids. CDR1 is MDHEN and CDR2 is SYDVKM in the germline V gene. V was cut by 6 bases and J by 1 base, with 14 bases left in between. CDR3 protein: CASSRPASGTDTQYF. DNA of the CDR3: TGTGCCAGCAGCCGTCCGGCTAGCGGCACAGATACGCAGTATTTT.

Concerning this clone itself: This is likely a read error, given that the CDR3 carries no conserved phenylalanine or tryptophan at its end. The rearrangement uses TRBV25-1 and TRBJ2-7, with D possibly being TRBD1 or TRBD2 (5 bases each). The CDR3 totals 14 residues. Germline V gene lookup returns CDR1 MGHDK and CDR2 SYGVNS. The ends were cut back, 4 bases at V and 1 base at J, with 11 bases in the middle. The CDR3 protein is CASSGKWGSYEQYL. The CDR3 bases are TGTGCCAGCAGTGGCAAGTGGGGGTCCTACGAGCAGTACCTC.

Comments on this clone: Other nucleotide sequences in the sample specify the same CDR3. This rearrangement joins TRBV29-1 to TRBJ2-6; D gene uncertain. The V and J ends lost 3 bases and 4 bases respectively, with 4 bases between them. CDR3 length: 12 amino acids. Germline loops: CDR1 SQVTM, CDR2 ANQGSEA. The CDR3 coding sequence is TGCAGCGTTGACTCCGGGGCCAACGTCCTGACTTTC. The encoded protein is CSVDSGANVLTF.

V and J are TRBV6-1 and TRBJ2-7; 9 bases map to TRBD1. Germline CDR1 is MNHNS and CDR2 is SASEGT. The CDR3 spans 15 residues. Trimming at V came to 4 bases and at J to 5 bases, leaving 9 bases not matched to a gene. The CDR3 sequence: CASSGGGQGGHEQYF. The CDR3 bases are TGTGCCAGCAGTGGGGGGGGACAGGGTGGCCACGAGCAGTACTTC.

This rearrangement joins TRBV4-3 to TRBJ1-4; TRBD1 might be the D (5 bases). CDR3 size: 16 residues. V dropped 0 bases and J dropped 5 bases, with 13 bases sitting between them. From germline, CDR1 is LGHNA and CDR2 YSLEER. CDR3 region: CASSQDPPGTNEKLFF. The CDR3 DNA follows: TGCGCCAGCAGCCAAGATCCGCCAGGGACCAATGAAAAACTGTTTTTT.

As regards this clone: This specimen includes other DNA sequences encoding the same CDR3. J is TRBJ2-7 and V is TRBV6-5, with TRBD2 matching 8 bases. Germline assignment: CDR1 MNHEY and CDR2 SVGAGI. The V gene end was trimmed by 7 bases and the J gene end by 0 bases; junction bases not matched to a gene: 5. There are 14 residues in the CDR3. The CDR3 sequence is CASTRLAGSYEQYF. The CDR3 DNA reads TGTGCCAGCACCCGGCTAGCGGGCTCCTACGAGCAGTACTTC.

This chain uses TRBV5-1 with TRBJ2-3; no firm D call. The CDR3 totals 13 residues. Germline V gene sequence: CDR1 SGHRS, CDR2 YFSETQ. V dropped 3 bases and J dropped 6 bases, with 11 bases sitting between them. CDR3 amino acids: CASSSVTLDTQYF. CDR3 nucleotides: TGCGCCAGCAGCTCCGTGACCCTGGATACGCAGTATTTT.

The rearrangement links TRBV7-2 to TRBJ2-1; 10 nucleotides line up with TRBD2. Germline CDR1 reads SGHTA; CDR2 reads FQGNSA. V gave up 4 bases and J gave up 5 bases; unmatched junction bases: 8. The CDR3 extends over 16 amino acids. CDR3 region: CASSSSSGRVNNEQFF. DNA for the CDR3: TGTGCCAGCAGCTCGTCTAGCGGGAGAGTTAACAATGAGCAGTTCTTC.

The J gene is TRBJ1-2, the V gene TRBV30, with TRBD1 matching 9 bases. The germline gives CDR1 GTSNPN, CDR2 SVGIG (reference sequence). Losses at the gene ends were 4 bases for V and 3 bases for J; bases not matched to a gene: 30. The CDR3 extends over 22 amino acids. Here the CDR3 reads CAWTGKLTGGYIRQGVYYGYTF. In DNA, the CDR3 is TGTGCCTGGACAGGAAAGCTGACAGGCGGATACATCAGACAGGGGGTATACTATGGCTACACCTTC.

The V gene is TRBV18, the J gene TRBJ1-1, with 7 positions matching TRBD1. The length of the CDR3 is 14 residues. Germline V gives CDR1 KGHSH, CDR2 LQKENI. After removal of 6 bases from V and 0 bases from J, the junction contained 4 bases not matched to a gene. CDR3 coding DNA: TGTGCCAGCTCTACCGGGACAGTGAACACTGAAGCTTTCTTT. It specifies CASSTGTVNTEAFF.

The CDR3 spells CASSTRRTSGQIRFGETQYF. DNA for the CDR3: TGTGCCAGCAGCACTCGGCGGACTAGCGGGCAAATCAGGTTTGGAGAGACCCAGTACTTC. V usage is TRBV14 and J usage is TRBJ2-5; 11 bases match TRBD2. Unmatched junction bases numbered 21, after V lost 5 bases and J lost 4 bases. This CDR3 comprises 20 residues. The germline V gene has CDR1 SGHDN and CDR2 FVKESK.